The 8 T cell receptor beta chains listed next were all sequenced from one sample in a study of blood T cell repertoires in COVID-19. The protocol was immunoSEQ multiplex PCR, while the TCRdb copy is restricted to in-frame clones and leaves out a portion. In the table there are about 150,000 clones, more than 85% of which are singletons. The sample comprised peripheral blood. The receptors come from a woman in her 70s with acute or convalescent COVID-19.

The chain links TRBV5-6 to TRBJ2-2; 7 bases line up with TRBD1. Losses at the gene ends were 4 bases for V and 5 bases for J; bases not matched to a gene: 8. CDR3 size: 15 residues. Germline CDR1 reads SGHDT; CDR2 reads YYEEEE. This chain's CDR3 is CASSLRQGLTGELFF. The CDR3 coding sequence is TGTGCCAGCAGCCTTAGACAGGGATTGACCGGGGAGCTGTTTTTT.

This sequence joins TRBV6-5 and TRBJ2-3; 10 bases map to TRBD1. V lost 6 bases and J lost 2; bases outside the gene matches: 5. The germline gives CDR1 MNHEY, CDR2 SVGAGI. The CDR3 loop spans 15 amino acids. The CDR3 nucleotides read TGTGCCAGCAGATCCGGGACAGGGGCCACAGATACGCAGTATTTT. It is translated as CASRSGTGATDTQYF.

This sequence joins TRBV6-5 and TRBJ1-4; D is unresolved. Trimming left V 1 base short and J 3 bases short, with 12 bases between. From germline, CDR1 is MNHEY and CDR2 SVGAGI. The CDR3 extends over 16 amino acids. CDR3 in DNA: TGTGCCAGCAGTTACTTTTACTTCCAGGCTAATGAAAAACTGTTTTTT. Translated: CASSYFYFQANEKLFF.

This clone was seen only a few times. The chain employs TRBV6-1 and TRBJ1-5; 11 nucleotides agree with TRBD1. In germline, CDR1 is MNHNS, CDR2 SASEGT. The CDR3 has 17 residues. V gave up 3 bases and J gave up 4 bases; unmatched junction bases: 8. CDR3 nucleotide sequence: TGTGCCAGCAGTGAGCGGACAGGGGGCGATGGTAATCAGCCCCAGCATTTT. Protein: CASSERTGGDGNQPQHF.

The chain links TRBV2 to TRBJ1-2, with a weak D call TRBD1 (6 bases). The CDR3 consists of 18 residues. The germline V gene encodes CDR1 SNHLY and CDR2 FYNNEI. V dropped 10 bases and J dropped 6 bases, with 33 bases sitting between them. Here the CDR3 reads CAKATDGGAEEGWHGYTF. CDR3 coding DNA: TGTGCCAAAGCTACCGACGGGGGGGCGGAAGAGGGTTGGCATGGCTACACCTTC.

The chain links TRBV28 to TRBJ1-3; 8 bases map to TRBD1. Germline V gene lookup returns CDR1 MDHEN and CDR2 SYDVKM. J gave up 0 bases and V 6 bases, and 1 base lay outside the gene matches. The CDR3 has 14 residues. CDR3 loop: CASRTGVSGNTIYF. The CDR3 nucleotides read TGTGCCAGCAGGACAGGGGTCTCTGGAAACACCATATATTTT.

The CDR3 nucleotides read TGCGCCAGCAGCTTGATGGGACACGGGAATGAAAAACTGTTTTTT. Its protein product is CASSLMGHGNEKLFF. The chain combines TRBV5-1 with TRBJ1-4, with D perhaps TRBD1 (6 bases). The CDR3 contains 15 residues. In germline, CDR1 is SGHRS, CDR2 YFSETQ. The germline V and J ends were trimmed by 1 base and 5 bases, with 12 bases remaining between them.

The chain links TRBV28 to TRBJ1-1, with D hard to call. The CDR3 is 14 amino acids. V was shortened by 5 bases and J by 1 base, with 11 bases between the two germline ends. Germline assignment: CDR1 MDHEN and CDR2 SYDVKM. CDR3 coding DNA: TGTGCCAGCAGTCAATACAGAGAGAACACTGAAGCTTTCTTT. This translates into CASSQYRENTEAFF.